Listed below are T cell receptor beta chains from one sample, sequenced in a study of glioma-infiltrating T cells. TCRdb processed the multiplex PCR reads anew with MiXCR; each CDR3 protein has one entry. The data show 20,000 to 25,000 distinct CDR3 sequences, around 24% seen once. The material sequenced was glioma tissue, nonneoplastic brain tissue, or PBMCs (not recorded which). The source is a human donor with low-grade glioma or glioblastoma, undergoing nonglioma brain surgery, or in good health (not recorded which). The CDR3 runs from the conserved cysteine through the conserved F or W. The D gene is left open where the match is weak. Expanded clones get a size class; other rows say once, few or many, or leave the size out.

CDR3 DNA | CDR3 protein | D gene | J gene | V gene | clone size
TGTGCCAGCTCACCTCGGGACAGGTCCTTTTACGAGCAGTACTTC | CASSPRDRSFYEQYF | TRBD1 | TRBJ2-7 | TRBV18 | few
TGTGCCAGCAACCCGCGACAATCTTCGAGCTCCTATGAGCAGTACTTC | CASNPRQSSSSYEQYF | - | TRBJ2-7 | TRBV6-5 | -
TGTGCCAGCAGCTTAACCAGGACTAGCGGTTTGGAGACCCAGTACTTC | CASSLTRTSGLETQYF | TRBD2 | TRBJ2-5 | TRBV7-3 | many
TGTGCCAGCAGCCTGCCTCCCACCGGGGAGCTGTTTTTT | CASSLPPTGELFF | - | TRBJ2-2 | TRBV3-1 | many
TGTGCCAGCAGTTTGGAAACGTCCGGGACAGCCTTTCGGTCCTATAATTCACCCCTCCACTTT | CASSLETSGTAFRSYNSPLHF | TRBD1 | TRBJ1-6 | TRBV28 | -
TGTGACAGCAGCTTAATGAACAGGGGACTGGGACAGGAGGACACTGAAGCTTTCTTT | CDSSLMNRGLGQEDTEAFF | TRBD1 | TRBJ1-1 | TRBV5-6 | -
TGTGCCAGCAAGTCCAGGATGAACACTGAAGCTTTCTTT | CASKSRMNTEAFF | - | TRBJ1-1 | TRBV2 | few
TGTGCCAGCAGCCTAGACAGGGTTGTACGAGATGAGCAGTACTTC | CASSLDRVVRDEQYF | TRBD1 | TRBJ2-5 | TRBV6-2/TRBV6-3 | -
TGTGCCAGCTCGCCGGCCGAAGCAGATGGGCAAGGCTACACCTTC | CASSPAEADGQGYTF | - | TRBJ1-2 | TRBV18 | few
TGCAGTTCTAGTATACGTTCGGAGACCCAGTACTTC | CSSSIRSETQYF | - | TRBJ2-5 | TRBV20-1 | few
TGTGCCAGCAGCCAAGCGGGTGATGCTGGAGGGCAGCCCCAGCATTTT | CASSQAGDAGGQPQHF | - | TRBJ1-5 | TRBV4-2 | many
TGTGCCAGCAGTAGACAGGGGAGAGATGGCTACACCTTC | CASSRQGRDGYTF | TRBD1 | TRBJ1-2 | TRBV12-3/TRBV12-4 | many
TGTGCCAGCAGCTCCAGACAGGTAATCAACACTGAAGCTTTCTTT | CASSSRQVINTEAFF | - | TRBJ1-1 | TRBV7-2 | many
TGTGCCATCTCGTCAGGGGCCTACGAGCAGTACTTC | CAISSGAYEQYF | - | TRBJ2-7 | TRBV10-3 | many
TGTGCCAGCAGCTTAGTACAGAGCAATCAGCCCCAGCATTTT | CASSLVQSNQPQHF | - | TRBJ1-5 | TRBV7-8 | many
TGTGCCAGCAGTTACACGACAGGGGTTTCTGCTGAAGCTTTCTTT | CASSYTTGVSAEAFF | TRBD1 | TRBJ1-1 | TRBV6-2/TRBV6-3 | -
TGTGCCAGCGGAGGGTATGGCACAGATACGCAGTATTTT | CASGGYGTDTQYF | - | TRBJ2-3 | TRBV6-1 | few
TGTGCCAGCAGCCGGAGGACAGCGAACACCGGGGAGCTGTTTTTT | CASSRRTANTGELFF | - | TRBJ2-2 | TRBV7-8 | few
TGTGCCATTATCGATGGGCTCCACCCCACAGATACGCAGTATTTT | CAIIDGLHPTDTQYF | - | TRBJ2-3 | TRBV28 | many
TGTGCCAGCAATACAGGGGACGAGCAGTACTTC | CASNTGDEQYF | TRBD1 | TRBJ2-7 | TRBV6-2/TRBV6-3 | -
TGTGCCAGCAGTGAACTCGTTGGGGGCAATCAGCCCCAGCATTTT | CASSELVGGNQPQHF | - | TRBJ1-5 | TRBV6-1 | medium-sized
TGTGCCAGCAGCTTACTCCGGGCAGCCGGGTATGAGCAGTTCTTC | CASSLLRAAGYEQFF | - | TRBJ2-1 | TRBV7-2 | -
TGCAGTGCAAGAGGGGGGGGTGAGGTTATAGGTCAGCCCCAGCATTTT | CSARGGGEVIGQPQHF | - | TRBJ1-5 | TRBV20-1 | many
TGCAGTGCTGGTACAGGGGGCGATAACGAGCAGTACTTC | CSAGTGGDNEQYF | TRBD1 | TRBJ2-7 | TRBV20-1 | -
TGTGCCAGCAGTTTATGGCCGGACGAGACCCAGTACTTC | CASSLWPDETQYF | - | TRBJ2-5 | TRBV27 | -
TGTGCCAGCTCACTTACCGCACAGGGAGAGTATGGCTACACCTTC | CASSLTAQGEYGYTF | - | TRBJ1-2 | TRBV18 | many
TGTGCCAGCAGGAACGTCTATAATTCACCCCTCCACTTT | CASRNVYNSPLHF | - | TRBJ1-6 | TRBV6-1 | medium-sized